Listed here is a single T cell receptor beta chain. Produced via immunoSEQ multiplex PCR; TCRdb's table is partial and in-frame only. The sample carries fewer than 2,000 clones, 55% to 70% recorded once. The entry originates in a study of blood T cell repertoires in COVID-19. Germline CDR1 reads LNHDA; CDR2 reads SQIVND (reference sequence). Trimming shortened V by 4 bases and J by 3 bases, and 12 bases separated the two germline ends. The CDR3 totals 15 residues. The source of this sequence is a man between 65 and 85 years old with active COVID-19. V gene TRBV19 combines with J gene TRBJ1-4; D gene ambiguous. What was sequenced was peripheral blood. CDR3 in amino acids: CASSTRSSSNEKLFF. The CDR3 DNA reads TGTGCCAGTAGTACCCGTTCCTCCTCTAATGAAAAACTGTTTTTT.